This record covers a single TCR beta chain. Its antigen is not identified. PCR amplification relied on 60 Vbeta primers (plus 13 Jbeta primers). Only in-frame clones appear in the TCRdb table, and some are missing; sequencing was by immunoSEQ multiplex PCR. The sample lists 130,000 or so clones; around 66% were seen once. These data belong to a study of cytomegalovirus exposure and HLA in healthy donors. Study-wide results and caveats: Later on, a genetic analysis was performed. It linked a missense variant in DCLRE1C with V- and J-gene trimming of TCR beta.

Sequenced sample: PBMCs. The sequence came from a woman between 55 and 75 years old in good health and CMV-seronegative.

The CDR3: CASITGTGEFYGYTF. The CDR3 DNA reads TGTGCCAGCATTACCGGGACAGGGGAATTCTATGGCTACACCTTC. The rearrangement uses TRBV6-4 and TRBJ1-2; 10 bases match TRBD1. Germline loops: CDR1 MRHNA, CDR2 SNTAGT. V dropped 7 bases and J dropped 4; count of bases not matched to a gene: 9. This CDR3 spans 15 amino acids.